The present TCR beta chain was sequenced within a study of blood T cell repertoires in COVID-19. Study in general: Sources were T cells, B-cell-depleted T cells, or PBMCs; the material itself was cDNA or gDNA.

Sequencing was performed with immunoSEQ multiplex PCR; in TCRdb, only in-frame clones are kept and a portion is missing. The table lists approximately 200,000 clones, just over 85% of them singletons. The sequenced material came from peripheral blood. The clonotype was recovered from a man aged 18 to 35 with active or convalescent COVID-19.

The CDR3 DNA reads TGTGCCAGCAGCTTAGAGCACCCGGGACTGGACTACAATGAGCAGTTCTTC. Amino acids: CASSLEHPGLDYNEQFF. The chain recombines TRBV7-6 with TRBJ2-1; D is perhaps TRBD2 (6 bases). The germline V and J ends were trimmed by 1 base and 3 bases, with 16 bases remaining between them. CDR3 length: 17 residues. CDR1 SGHVS and CDR2 FNYEAQ come from the germline V gene.